This passage covers 3 T cell receptor beta chains from one sample sequenced in a study of blood T cells in healthy people across ages. Combining a sample-barcoded 5' primer with a J-beta primer mix, a second PCR ran for roughly 7 to 11 cycles. TCRdb re-analysed the 5' RACE reads in MiXCR, keeping a single row per CDR3 protein. The sample records about 1.4 million distinct CDR3 sequences, 45% to 70% being singletons. Specimen: blood. The receptors derive from a man in his late teens or twenties in good health.

The chain uses TRBV2 and TRBJ2-5; tentatively, D is TRBD2 (7 bases). The CDR3 consists of 17 residues. The V and J ends lost 7 bases and 0 bases respectively, with 21 bases between them. The germline V gene has CDR1 SNHLY and CDR2 FYNNEI. CDR3 DNA sequence: TGTGCCAGCAATGGTGGGGAGGGGGTCGTGTACCAAGAGACCCAGTACTTC. Protein sequence: CASNGGEGVVYQETQYF.

V usage is TRBV20-1 and J usage is TRBJ2-7, with D tentatively TRBD2 (7 bases). The CDR3 length is 12 residues. Per the germline V gene, CDR1 is DFQATT and CDR2 is SNEGSKA (reference sequence). With 6 bases removed from V and 1 base from J, the gap between germline ends came to 10 bases. CDR3 amino acids: CSAEGGSYEQYF. In DNA, the CDR3 is TGCAGTGCGGAGGGGGGGTCCTACGAGCAGTACTTC.

The gene calls are TRBV27 and TRBJ1-2; no clear D gene. Looked up from germline, CDR1 is MNHEY and CDR2 is SMNVEV (reference sequence). This CDR3 spans 15 amino acids. Trimming cost V 4 bases and J 4 bases, with 16 bases left between them. The CDR3 bases are TGTGCCAGCAGTTCCCTCGCGGGAAACACCTATGGCTACACCTTC. Its translation: CASSSLAGNTYGYTF.